The sequence of this TCR beta chain was determined in a study of T cells after yellow fever vaccination. Looking at the study overall: SMART-Seq v4 Ultra Low Input handled preparation of low-cell-number fractions. Study-wide results and limits: Just a small share of clonotypes turned up in the CD4 compartment as well as the CD8 compartment. Boosting was followed by the reappearance of most primary-vaccination clones (about 96% CD4, under 90% CD8).

It was through 5'RACE template switching that TCR cDNA was made, with a universal primer site and UMIs added. TCRdb processed the 5' RACE reads anew with MiXCR; each CDR3 protein has one entry. This sample has 400,000 to 450,000 distinct CDR3 sequences; about 19% occur once, and the top ten carry roughly a sixth. With respect to this clonotype: The antigen remains unidentified.

Per the germline V gene, CDR1 is LNHNV and CDR2 is YYDKDF (reference sequence). V lost 5 bases and J lost 5; bases outside the gene matches: 15. The CDR3 covers 17 residues. Sequences were derived from PBMCs, sampled before the yellow fever booster vaccination. The origin of this receptor is a man younger than 35 who received the YFV17D yellow fever vaccine. The chain has TRBV15 and TRBJ2-5, with TRBD2 matching over 9 bases. CDR3 nucleotides: TGTGCCACCAGCGGGATCTACCGCTCTAGCGGGGAGGAGACCCAGTACTTC. Protein product: CATSGIYRSSGEETQYF.